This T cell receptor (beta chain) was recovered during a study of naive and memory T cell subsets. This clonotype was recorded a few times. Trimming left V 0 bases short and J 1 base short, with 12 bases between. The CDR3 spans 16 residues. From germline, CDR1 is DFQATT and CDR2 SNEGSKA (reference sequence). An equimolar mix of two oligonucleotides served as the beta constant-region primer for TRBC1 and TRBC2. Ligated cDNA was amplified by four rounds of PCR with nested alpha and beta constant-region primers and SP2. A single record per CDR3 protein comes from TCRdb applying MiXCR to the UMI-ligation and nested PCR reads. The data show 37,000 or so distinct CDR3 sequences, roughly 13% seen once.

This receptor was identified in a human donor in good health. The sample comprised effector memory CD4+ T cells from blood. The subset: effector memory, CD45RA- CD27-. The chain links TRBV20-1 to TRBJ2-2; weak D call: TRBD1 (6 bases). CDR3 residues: CSARDGGGGNTGELFF. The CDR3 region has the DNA TGCAGTGCTAGAGATGGGGGCGGAGGGAACACCGGGGAGCTGTTTTTT.